These 11 T cell receptor beta chains came from one sample sequenced in a study of T cells after yellow fever vaccination (dated by TCRdb to between 2018 and 2021). Library prep was done by 5' RACE. The run used an Illumina NovaSeq 6000. TCRdb trimmed public reads at Q25 via fastp, called clones via MiXCR and kept in-frame beta chains. Records with the same CDR3 protein are collapsed into one entry carrying the most frequent genes and DNA. For this sample there are about 350,000 distinct CDR3 sequences; approximately 12% appear just once. The top ten hold 2.5% to 4% of the sample. The treatment or condition label of this sample denotes: live attenuated yellow fever vaccine strain. This specimen was CD4+ T cells sorted from PBMCs, taken 15 days after the yellow fever booster vaccination. These receptors were collected from a man between 18 and 35 years old who received the YFV17D yellow fever vaccine.

The chain is built from TRBV7-9 and TRBJ2-1; TRBD2 might be the D (6 bases). CDR3 length: 16 amino acids. CDR1 is SEHNR, CDR2 FQNEAQ, per germline (reference sequence). Trimming left V 7 bases short and J 0 bases short, with 16 bases between. The chain's CDR3 is CASTFYAGSSYNEQFF. CDR3 coding DNA: TGTGCCAGCACTTTCTATGCGGGGAGCTCCTACAATGAGCAGTTCTTC.

The chain combines TRBV15 with TRBJ1-1; D is possibly TRBD1 (5 bases). The CDR3 covers 18 residues. The V end lost 0 bases, the J end lost 1 base, and 18 bases lay between the germline ends. In germline, CDR1 is LNHNV, CDR2 YYDKDF (reference sequence). CDR3: CATSRDLPGEGSNTEAFF. CDR3 bases: TGTGCCACCAGCAGAGATTTGCCAGGCGAGGGGTCGAACACTGAAGCTTTCTTT.

This clonotype has more than one count but fewer than ten. The chain uses TRBV30 and TRBJ1-6; D gene unclear. Germline CDR1 reads GTSNPN; CDR2 reads SVGIG (reference sequence). This CDR3 has 17 residues. Trimming removed 0 bases from V and 0 bases from J, with 12 bases in between. The CDR3 DNA follows: TGTGCCTGGAGTGTTGTTCCTGGGAGCTCCTATAATTCACCCCTCCACTTT. Amino acids: CAWSVVPGSSYNSPLHF.

This clonotype showed up just a few times. The chain uses TRBV3-1 and TRBJ1-1; weak D call: TRBD1 (5 bases). V was trimmed by 4 bases and J by 2 bases, leaving 11 bases between them. The germline V gene has CDR1 LGHDT and CDR2 YNNKEL (reference sequence). CDR3 length: 14 residues. CDR3 residues: CASSRWTRNTEAFF. CDR3 in DNA: TGTGCCAGCAGCCGATGGACAAGAAACACTGAAGCTTTCTTT.

This chain links TRBV25-1 with TRBJ1-2, with no clear D. V was trimmed by 8 bases and J by 6 bases, leaving 10 bases between them. CDR3 length: 11 residues. Looked up from germline, CDR1 is MGHDK and CDR2 is SYGVNS. The CDR3 DNA follows: TGTGCCAGCTTATGGACGGATGGCTACACCTTC. It translates to CASLWTDGYTF.

The chain couples TRBV7-9 to TRBJ2-7, with D perhaps TRBD1 or TRBD2 (6 bases each). CDR1 and CDR2 (germline): SEHNR, FQNEAQ (reference sequence). The CDR3 runs 13 residues. V was trimmed by 3 bases and J by 5 bases, leaving 11 bases between them. The DNA of the CDR3 is TGTGCCAGCAGCTTCTGGGGGGCGGACGAGCAGTACTTC. It codes for CASSFWGADEQYF.

The chain employs TRBV4-1 and TRBJ2-2; perhaps TRBD2 as D (5 bases). V lost 1 base, J lost 6 bases, and 18 bases lay in between. The germline CDR1 and CDR2 sequences are MGHRA and YSYEKL. The CDR3 contains 17 residues. The CDR3 sequence is CASSQGLRTFIAGELFF. In nucleotides, the CDR3 is TGCGCCAGCAGCCAAGGCCTGAGGACTTTTATCGCCGGGGAGCTGTTTTTT.

This clonotype turned up a few times. The chain is built from TRBV24-1 and TRBJ2-3; 9 bases match TRBD1. There are 15 residues in the CDR3. CDR1 and CDR2 (germline): KGHDR, SFDVKD. V dropped 9 bases and J dropped 2; count of bases not matched to a gene: 8. CDR3 sequence (DNA): TGTGCCACCGCCGGGGGACAGGGAGACACAGATACGCAGTATTTT. Translation: CATAGGQGDTDTQYF.

The chain's CDR3 is CASSPQDVYNEQFF. The CDR3 coding sequence is TGTGCCAGCAGCCCTCAGGACGTCTACAATGAGCAGTTCTTC. The chain uses TRBV7-3 and TRBJ2-1; D is ambiguous. This CDR3 has 14 residues. V shed 5 bases and J shed 3 bases, with 11 bases lying between them. Germline V gives CDR1 SGHTA, CDR2 FQGTGA.

The gene calls are TRBV29-1 and TRBJ1-1; possible D gene TRBD1, 5 bases. The CDR3 loop spans 12 amino acids. Trimming removed 6 bases at V and 7 bases at J, with 15 bases between. Germline loops: CDR1 SQVTM, CDR2 ANQGSEA. CDR3 residues: CSVVNPGSEAFF. Here the CDR3 DNA reads TGCAGCGTCGTAAATCCAGGGAGTGAAGCTTTCTTT.

The chain recombines TRBV6-6 with TRBJ1-4; 8 positions agree with TRBD1. V trimming: 2 bases; J trimming: 1 base; junction bases outside the gene matches: 9. The CDR3 is made up of 18 amino acids. The germline V gene encodes CDR1 MNHNY and CDR2 SVGAGI (reference sequence). CDR3 sequence (DNA): TGTGCCAGCAGTTACCGAGGACAGGGTTGGGGAACTAATGAAAAACTGTTTTTT. Its translation: CASSYRGQGWGTNEKLFF.